This TCR beta chain emerged from a study of identical twins. TCRdb re-called the 5' RACE reads through MiXCR, storing one row per CDR3 protein. The sample has 500,000 or so distinct CDR3 sequences, 14% seen once. CDR1 SGHTA and CDR2 FQGTGA come from the germline V gene. Trimming cost V 0 bases and J 1 base, with 12 bases left between them. This CDR3 contains 16 residues. This clonotype has just a few counts. These same records also appear under a second study, on yellow fever vaccine responses in identical twins.

This chain connects TRBV7-3 to TRBJ1-1; D is unresolved. Sequences were obtained from CD4+ T cells sorted from blood. The TCR comes from a woman younger than 35 in good health. CDR3 region: CASSLTLGHPNTEAFF. CDR3 bases: TGTGCCAGCAGCTTAACTCTTGGGCACCCGAACACTGAAGCTTTCTTT.